Following are 8 T cell receptor beta chains from one sample sequenced in a study of blood T cell repertoires in COVID-19. Using immunoSEQ multiplex PCR, the repertoire was profiled, and TCRdb retains in-frame clones only, with some absent. The table lists about 62,000 clones, roughly 88% of them singletons. Sequenced input: peripheral blood. These TCRs come from a human donor in a cohort sampled during active COVID-19.

The chain carries TRBV5-6 and TRBJ1-2; TRBD1 aligns across 10 bases. Germline V gene data show CDR1 as SGHDT and CDR2 as YYEEEE. Trimming removed 2 bases from V and 4 bases from J; junction bases left unmatched: 5. The CDR3 loop spans 15 amino acids. The CDR3 nucleotides are TGTGCCAGCAGCTTCCGGGACAGGGGAACCTATGGCTACACCTTC. It codes for CASSFRDRGTYGYTF.

The chain's CDR3 is CASSPRVTGGLTGELFF. The CDR3 nucleotides read TGTGCCAGCAGCCCCCGGGTGACAGGGGGTCTTACCGGGGAGCTGTTTTTT. The J gene is TRBJ2-2, the V gene TRBV11-2; 9 nucleotides align to TRBD1. Germline V gene lookup returns CDR1 SGHAT and CDR2 FQNNGV. The CDR3 consists of 17 residues. V lost 5 bases and J lost 5; bases outside the gene matches: 12. Based on the CDR3 plus reference TRBV11-2 and TRBJ2-2, the full variable domain is EAGVAQSPRYKIIEKRQSVAFWCNPISGHATLYWYQQILGQGPKLLIQFQNNGVVDDSQLPKDRFSAERLKGVDSTLKIQPAKLEDSAVYLCASSPRVTGGLTGELFFGEGSRLTVL.

This chain joins TRBV28 and TRBJ2-7; 10 bases line up with TRBD2. CDR1 is MDHEN, CDR2 SYDVKM, per germline. V dropped 4 bases and J dropped 3; count of bases not matched to a gene: 9. The CDR3 is 16 amino acids. The CDR3 nucleotides are TGTGCCAGCAGTTCGCTAGCGGGAGCGACGATCTACGAGCAGTACTTC. Amino acids: CASSSLAGATIYEQYF.

The rearrangement links TRBV29-1 to TRBJ1-2; no firm D call. The CDR3 spans 13 residues. Germline V gene lookup returns CDR1 SQVTM and CDR2 ANQGSEA. The V end lost 1 base, the J end lost 4 bases, and 10 bases lay between the germline ends. Here the CDR3 reads CSVEVPGSYGYTF. In DNA form, the CDR3 reads TGCAGCGTTGAAGTCCCGGGAAGCTATGGCTACACCTTC.

The chain couples TRBV3-1 (or the pseudogene TRBV3-2) to TRBJ2-2; 8 bases match TRBD1. This CDR3 contains 17 residues. Losses at the gene ends were 0 bases for V and 5 bases for J; bases not matched to a gene: 8. CDR1 is LGHDT and CDR2 is YNNKEL in the germline V gene (reference sequence). CDR3 region: CASSQDFGQGRTGELFF. CDR3 bases: TGTGCCAGCAGCCAAGATTTTGGACAGGGTCGGACCGGGGAGCTGTTTTTT.

The chain recombines TRBV6-5 with TRBJ1-1; D is perhaps TRBD1 (6 bases). The CDR3 sequence is 15 residues long. The ends were cut back, 11 bases at V and 0 bases at J, with 19 bases in the middle. Germline CDR1 reads MNHEY; CDR2 reads SVGAGI. The CDR3 coding sequence is TGTGCCCCGAGACAGGCCTCGGGGTTGAACACTGAAGCTTTCTTT. This gives the protein CAPRQASGLNTEAFF.

Only one count was recorded for this clone. The V and J genes are TRBV30 and TRBJ1-3, with D uncertain. Trimming pared 4 bases from V and 9 bases from J, leaving 16 bases between. The germline V gene has CDR1 GTSNPN and CDR2 SVGIG (reference sequence). The CDR3 totals 13 residues. The CDR3 bases are TGTGCCTGGAAGGAGGGCCTGGCGGGCACCATATATTTT. The encoded protein is CAWKEGLAGTIYF.

The rearrangement joins TRBV29-1 to TRBJ1-1; D perhaps matches TRBD1 (6 bases). The CDR3 is made up of 15 amino acids. Germline lookup yields CDR1 SQVTM and CDR2 ANQGSEA. V was cut by 3 bases and J by 0 bases, with 14 bases left in between. This CDR3 reads CSVDGPGHLNTEAFF. The CDR3 DNA is TGCAGCGTTGATGGCCCGGGACACTTGAACACTGAAGCTTTCTTT. Full variable domain (outside the CDR3, taken from reference TRBV29-1 and TRBJ1-1): SAVISQKPSRDICQRGTSLTIQCQVDSQVTMMFWYRQQPGQSLTLIATANQGSEATYESGFVIDKFPISRPNLTFSTLTVSNMSPEDSSIYLCSVDGPGHLNTEAFFGQGTRLTVV.